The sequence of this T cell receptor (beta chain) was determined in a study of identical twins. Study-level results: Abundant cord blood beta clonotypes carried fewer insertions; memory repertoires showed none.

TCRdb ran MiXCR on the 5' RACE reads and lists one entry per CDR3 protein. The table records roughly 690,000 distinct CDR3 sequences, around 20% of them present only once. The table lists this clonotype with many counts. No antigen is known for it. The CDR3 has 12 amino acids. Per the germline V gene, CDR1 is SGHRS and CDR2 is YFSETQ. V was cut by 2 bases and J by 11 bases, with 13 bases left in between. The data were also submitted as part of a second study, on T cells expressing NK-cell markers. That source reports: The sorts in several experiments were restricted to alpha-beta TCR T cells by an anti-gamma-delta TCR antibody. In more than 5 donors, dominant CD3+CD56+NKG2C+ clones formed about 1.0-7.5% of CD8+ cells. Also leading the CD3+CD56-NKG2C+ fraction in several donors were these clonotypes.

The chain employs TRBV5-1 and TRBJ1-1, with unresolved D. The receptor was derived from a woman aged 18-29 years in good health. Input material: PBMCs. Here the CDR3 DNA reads TGCGCCAGCAGCTTCGATCGTCGTATGGCTTTCTTT. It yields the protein CASSFDRRMAFF.